The 28 T cell receptor beta chains listed next were all sequenced from one sample in a study of Ad26.COV2.S vaccination and SARS-CoV-2 variants. Some clones are missing from TCRdb's copy, which holds only in-frame ones; the method was immunoSEQ multiplex PCR. The table includes about 180,000 clones, roughly 89% detected once. The sequences come from peripheral blood, collected after recovery from COVID-19. The source is a human donor who had recovered from COVID-19.

This clone was counted only a few times. The chain combines TRBV5-1 with TRBJ1-4; 10 bases line up with TRBD1. Germline assignment: CDR1 SGHRS and CDR2 YFSETQ. V lost 3 bases to trimming and J lost 2 bases; unmatched junction nucleotides: 10. This CDR3 comprises 18 residues. The CDR3 loop is CASSSGTGVFGTNEKLFF. For the CDR3, the DNA is TGCGCCAGCAGCTCCGGGACAGGGGTTTTCGGGACTAATGAAAAACTGTTTTTT.

The V gene is TRBV3-1 (or the pseudogene TRBV3-2), the J gene TRBJ1-2; D is unclear. Germline CDR1 reads LGHDT; CDR2 reads YNNKEL (reference sequence). The CDR3 runs to 14 residues. V was shortened by 4 bases and J by 7 bases, with 16 bases between the two germline ends. CDR3 bases: TGTGCCAGCAGCCTTGGAGTCGCTATGGGTGGCTACACCTTC. This codes for CASSLGVAMGGYTF.

The CDR3 DNA reads TGTGCCAGCAGCCCCGGGGGGACTTACTCCTACGAGCAGTACTTC. Translation: CASSPGGTYSYEQYF. V gene TRBV7-9 combines with J gene TRBJ2-7, with 7 bases aligning to TRBD2. Germline V gives CDR1 SEHNR, CDR2 FQNEAQ (reference sequence). The J segment lost 0 bases and the V segment lost 5 bases, leaving 7 bases of the junction unmatched. This CDR3 region has 15 residues.

The chain joins TRBV29-1 to TRBJ2-7; 8 nucleotides match TRBD1. The CDR3 consists of 13 residues. Germline lookup yields CDR1 SQVTM and CDR2 ANQGSEA. Trimming cost V 7 bases and J 2 bases; bases outside gene matches: 7. CDR3 residues: CSAQDRATYEQYF. The CDR3 DNA follows: TGCAGCGCCCAGGACAGGGCGACCTACGAGCAGTACTTC.

The chain uses TRBV6-6 and TRBJ2-7; either TRBD1 or TRBD2 may supply D (6 bases each). The CDR3 spans 14 residues. Trimming shortened V by 8 bases and J by 0 bases, and 14 bases separated the two germline ends. Germline assignment: CDR1 MNHNY and CDR2 SVGAGI (reference sequence). The CDR3 bases are TGTGCCAGCTCCGGGGGCGAGGGCTCCTACGAGCAGTACTTC. Translated: CASSGGEGSYEQYF.

The V call is TRBV2, the J call TRBJ2-1, with a possible D match to TRBD1 (6 bases). CDR1 is SNHLY, CDR2 FYNNEI, per germline. With 6 bases removed from V and 8 bases from J, the gap between germline ends came to 17 bases. The CDR3 spans 14 residues. The CDR3 region is CASREDSLVHEQFF. In DNA form, the CDR3 reads TGTGCCAGCAGGGAGGACAGCCTCGTCCATGAGCAGTTCTTC.

The CDR3 protein is CASSPASGASTQYF. The CDR3 nucleotides are TGTGCCAGCTCACCAGCTAGCGGGGCCTCGACCCAGTACTTC. The chain combines TRBV18 with TRBJ2-5; 9 nucleotides align to TRBD2. The V gene end was trimmed by 2 bases and the J gene end by 7 bases; junction bases not matched to a gene: 5. Germline CDR1 and CDR2: KGHSH and LQKENI. The CDR3 spans 14 residues.

V usage is TRBV19 and J usage is TRBJ2-7, with D possibly being TRBD2 (7 bases). Germline-derived CDR1 and CDR2 are LNHDA and SQIVND (reference sequence). The CDR3 length is 14 residues. V was trimmed by 7 bases and J by 6 bases, leaving 19 bases between them. CDR3 loop: CASTKRGGMVEQYF. DNA for the CDR3: TGTGCCAGTACCAAGAGGGGGGGAATGGTCGAGCAGTACTTC.

The chain is built from TRBV7-9 and TRBJ2-6; 9 bases fit TRBD1. CDR3 length equals 19 residues. The V segment lost 3 bases and the J segment 0 bases; nucleotides outside the gene matches: 9. Germline-derived CDR1 and CDR2 are SEHNR and FQNEAQ (reference sequence). CDR3 coding DNA: TGTGCCAGCAGCTTGGGACAGGGTCCTGAAAGCTCTGGGGCCAACGTCCTGACTTTC. Protein: CASSLGQGPESSGANVLTF. Full variable domain (rest looked up from reference TRBV7-9 and TRBJ2-6): DTGVSQNPRHKITKRGQNVTFRCDPISEHNRLYWYRQTLGQGPEFLTYFQNEAQLEKSRLLSDRFSAERPKGSFSTLEIQRTEQGDSAMYLCASSLGQGPESSGANVLTFGAGSRLTVL.

The chain has TRBV5-1 and TRBJ2-1, with D perhaps matching TRBD2 (6 bases). V dropped 1 base and J dropped 6 bases, with 14 bases sitting between them. Germline assignment: CDR1 SGHRS and CDR2 YFSETQ. The CDR3 runs 15 residues. The CDR3 sequence: CASSLSGPPLNEQFF. The CDR3 DNA reads as TGCGCCAGCAGCTTGAGCGGGCCCCCCCTCAATGAGCAGTTCTTC.

The V and J genes are TRBV11-3 and TRBJ1-1; 8 nucleotides line up with TRBD1. J lost 0 bases, V lost 5 bases, and 5 bases had no gene match. The CDR3 runs to 15 residues. Germline values: CDR1 SGHNT, CDR2 YENEEA. In DNA, the CDR3 is TGTGCCAGCAGCGCCAGACAGGGGTTGAACACTGAAGCTTTCTTT. It is translated as CASSARQGLNTEAFF.

The V gene is TRBV29-1, the J gene TRBJ2-1; weak D call: TRBD2 (6 bases). V was trimmed by 0 bases and J by 0 bases, leaving 18 bases between them. The CDR3 is 18 amino acids. Germline V gene lookup returns CDR1 SQVTM and CDR2 ANQGSEA. The CDR3 nucleotides are TGCAGCGTTGAAGAGGACCGAGGGGACTTTCTCTCCTACAATGAGCAGTTCTTC. It is translated as CSVEEDRGDFLSYNEQFF.

V is TRBV11-2 and J is TRBJ1-1; D uncertain. Germline V gene data show CDR1 as SGHAT and CDR2 as FQNNGV. The CDR3 runs 14 residues. V shed 4 bases and J shed 0 bases, with 9 bases lying between them. The CDR3, as DNA: TGTGCCAGCAGCTCCCTCGGGCTGAACACTGAAGCTTTCTTT. It specifies CASSSLGLNTEAFF.

The V and J genes are TRBV11-2 and TRBJ1-1, with D perhaps matching TRBD1 (6 bases). V lost 3 bases, J lost 11 bases, and 10 bases lay in between. The CDR3 is made up of 11 amino acids. Per germline, CDR1 SGHAT and CDR2 FQNNGV. As DNA, the CDR3 is TGTGCCAGCAGCTTGGTTCAGGGGGCTTTCTTT. It translates to CASSLVQGAFF.

This sequence joins TRBV5-6 and TRBJ2-2; possible D gene TRBD2, 5 bases. The V gene's germline CDR1 is SGHDT and CDR2 YYEEEE. Trimming stripped 0 bases from V and 5 bases from J, with 8 bases between. This CDR3 region has 14 residues. In DNA, the CDR3 is TGTGCCAGCAGCTTGGCGGGCGGGACCGGGGAGCTGTTTTTT. Translated: CASSLAGGTGELFF.

This clone was detected only once. V is TRBV7-9 and J is TRBJ2-1; D ambiguous. From germline, CDR1 is SEHNR and CDR2 FQNEAQ (reference sequence). The CDR3 length is 15 residues. V was shortened by 4 bases and J by 0 bases, with 10 bases between the two germline ends. In DNA, the CDR3 is TGTGCCAGCAGCTCCCTCGTTAGCTCCTACAATGAGCAGTTCTTC. Translated: CASSSLVSSYNEQFF.

The chain is built from TRBV7-6 and TRBJ2-1; possibly TRBD1 for D (6 bases). Trimming cost V 2 bases and J 10 bases, with 9 bases left between them. Germline CDR1 reads SGHVS; CDR2 reads FNYEAQ. This CDR3 is built from 12 residues. CDR3 in DNA: TGTGCCAGCAGCTTATGGGGGCCAGAGCAGTTCTTC. Its translation is CASSLWGPEQFF. The full variable domain, rest sourced from reference TRBV7-6 and TRBJ2-1, is GAGVSQSPRYKVTKRGQDVALRCDPISGHVSLYWYRQALGQGPEFLTYFNYEAQQDKSGLPNDRFSAERPEGSISTLTIQRTEQRDSAMYRCASSLWGPEQFFGPGTRLTVL.

The chain uses TRBV9 and TRBJ2-5, with D unclear. Germline CDR1 reads SGDLS; CDR2 reads YYNGEE. V was clipped by 0 bases and J by 3 bases, with 6 bases between them. The CDR3 runs to 13 residues. The CDR3 loop is CASSVDPEETQYF. The DNA for the CDR3 is TGTGCCAGCAGCGTAGACCCGGAAGAGACCCAGTACTTC.

The CDR3 coding sequence is TGCAGTGCTAGTCCAGGGGTCGAGCAGTACTTC. Translation gives CSASPGVEQYF. The rearrangement joins TRBV20-1 to TRBJ2-7; D is possibly TRBD1 (6 bases). The CDR3 is 11 residues long. Trimming took off 3 bases at V and 6 bases at J, with 9 bases between the two ends. Looked up from germline, CDR1 is DFQATT and CDR2 is SNEGSKA (reference sequence).

The chain carries TRBV19 and TRBJ2-3, with D possibly called TRBD1 or TRBD2 (5 bases each). CDR1 LNHDA and CDR2 SQIVND come from the germline V gene (reference sequence). This CDR3 region has 14 residues. The V gene lost 6 bases and the J gene lost 9 bases, with 19 bases spanning the gap. DNA for the CDR3: TGTGCCAGTAGGTCGGGACGTTTGGAAGGCACGCAGTATTTT. It translates to CASRSGRLEGTQYF.

V is TRBV7-9 and J is TRBJ2-3; TRBD1 matches at 7 bases. CDR1 and CDR2 from the germline V gene are SEHNR and FQNEAQ (reference sequence). V was pared by 4 bases and J by 4 bases, with 8 bases of the junction left unmatched. This CDR3 region has 15 residues. In DNA, the CDR3 is TGTGCCAGCAGCTCAACCTACAGGGGCGCAGATACGCAGTATTTT. This translates into CASSSTYRGADTQYF. Full variable domain (outside the CDR3, taken from reference TRBV7-9 and TRBJ2-3): DTGVSQNPRHKITKRGQNVTFRCDPISEHNRLYWYRQTLGQGPEFLTYFQNEAQLEKSRLLSDRFSAERPKGSFSTLEIQRTEQGDSAMYLCASSSTYRGADTQYFGPGTRLTVL.

The chain has TRBV6-5 and TRBJ2-1; no reliable D call. The CDR3 has 12 amino acids. Germline lookup yields CDR1 MNHEY and CDR2 SVGAGI. The V and J ends lost 2 bases and 5 bases respectively, with 4 bases between them. CDR3 sequence: CASSYGHNEQFF. DNA of the CDR3: TGTGCCAGCAGTTACGGCCACAATGAGCAGTTCTTC.

The chain is built from TRBV7-8 and TRBJ1-4; D possibly corresponds to TRBD1 (5 bases). Germline-derived CDR1 and CDR2 are SGHVS and FQNEAQ. The CDR3 is made up of 14 amino acids. V lost 1 base to trimming and J lost 4 bases, with 7 bases between them. In DNA, the CDR3 is TGTGCCAGCAGCTTAGGACAGTATAATGAAAAACTGTTTTTT. This codes for CASSLGQYNEKLFF. The full variable domain, in which reference TRBV7-8 and TRBJ1-4 provide the parts outside the CDR3, is GAGVSQSPRYKVAKRGQDVALRCDPISGHVSLFWYQQALGQGPEFLTYFQNEAQLDKSGLPSDRFFAERPEGSVSTLKIQRTQQEDSAVYLCASSLGQYNEKLFFGSGTQLSVL.

The CDR3, as DNA: TGTGCCAGCAGTTCCTCCCTAGCGTTGGCCGGGGAGACCCAGTACTTC. Protein: CASSSSLALAGETQYF. The genes are TRBV6-5 and TRBJ2-5, with D possibly being TRBD2 (6 bases). Germline values: CDR1 MNHEY, CDR2 SVGAGI. Trimming removed 4 bases at V and 5 bases at J, with 20 bases between. CDR3 size: 16 residues.

This chain joins TRBV5-1 and TRBJ1-1; 7 nucleotides match TRBD1. The germline V gene has CDR1 SGHRS and CDR2 YFSETQ. The length of the CDR3 is 18 residues. Trimming cost V 3 bases and J 0 bases; bases outside gene matches: 14. The CDR3 here is CASSWGLTGEILNTEAFF. Written as DNA, the CDR3 is TGCGCCAGCAGCTGGGGCTTAACAGGGGAAATATTGAACACTGAAGCTTTCTTT. The complete variable domain, with remaining parts taken from reference TRBV5-1 and TRBJ1-1, reads KAGVTQTPRYLIKTRGQQVTLSCSPISGHRSVSWYQQTPGQGLQFLFEYFSETQRNKGNFPGRFSGRQFSNSRSEMNVSTLELGDSALYLCASSWGLTGEILNTEAFFGQGTRLTVV.

The chain links TRBV4-1 to TRBJ1-3, with unresolved D. The germline V and J ends were trimmed by 3 bases and 3 bases, with 15 bases remaining between them. The germline V gene has CDR1 MGHRA and CDR2 YSYEKL. This CDR3 is built from 16 residues. CDR3 sequence reads: CASSHEPQQYGNTIYF. The DNA for the CDR3 is TGCGCCAGCAGCCACGAACCCCAACAATATGGAAACACCATATATTTT.

This chain joins TRBV5-1 and TRBJ2-7, with D perhaps assigned TRBD1 or TRBD2 (5 bases each). The germline CDR1 and CDR2 sequences are SGHRS and YFSETQ. The V and J ends lost 0 bases and 2 bases respectively, with 12 bases between them. This CDR3 spans 15 amino acids. CDR3 in amino acids: CASSLAQGGPYEQYF. The CDR3 DNA follows: TGCGCCAGCAGCTTGGCCCAGGGCGGGCCCTACGAGCAGTACTTC.

The V call is TRBV3-1 (or the pseudogene TRBV3-2), the J call TRBJ2-2; 13 bases match TRBD2. This CDR3 contains 17 residues. Germline CDR1 is LGHDT and CDR2 is YNNKEL (reference sequence). V lost 6 bases, J lost 4 bases, and 8 bases stayed unmatched. For the CDR3, the DNA is TGTGCCAGCAGTCAGACTAGCGGGGGGCGAATCACCGGGGAGCTGTTTTTT. Protein sequence: CASSQTSGGRITGELFF.